This TCR beta chain was found in a study of T cell repertoires in cytomegalovirus infection. Across the whole study: Public TCR beta signatures provided an indication of both CMV infection and a matching HLA type.

Note on this clonotype: What it binds is unknown.

MiXCR was run by TCRdb on the reads, yielding one entry per CDR3 protein. The data contain approximately 630,000 distinct CDR3 sequences, 20% to 30% of them singletons. CDR3 length: 19 amino acids. The V gene's germline CDR1 is MNHEY and CDR2 SVGEGT. With 6 bases removed from V and 0 bases from J, the gap between germline ends came to 24 bases. Study-wide findings and caveats: Summed public TCR beta family frequency identified CMV carriers bearing the relevant HLA. CMV-specific TCR beta clonotypes restricted by HLA-C dominated the ex vivo response.

V and J are TRBV6-2 or TRBV6-3 and TRBJ2-1, with unresolved D. This sequence originates from a human donor in good health (CMV status not recorded). Some clones in this sample may be carry-over from other donors' samples. Source material: CD8+ T cells from PBMCs. CDR3 sequence (DNA): TGTGCCAGCAGCTTACGCTATGGAACGAGTCCGAGCTCCTACAATGAGCAGTTCTTC. Encoded protein: CASSLRYGTSPSSYNEQFF.